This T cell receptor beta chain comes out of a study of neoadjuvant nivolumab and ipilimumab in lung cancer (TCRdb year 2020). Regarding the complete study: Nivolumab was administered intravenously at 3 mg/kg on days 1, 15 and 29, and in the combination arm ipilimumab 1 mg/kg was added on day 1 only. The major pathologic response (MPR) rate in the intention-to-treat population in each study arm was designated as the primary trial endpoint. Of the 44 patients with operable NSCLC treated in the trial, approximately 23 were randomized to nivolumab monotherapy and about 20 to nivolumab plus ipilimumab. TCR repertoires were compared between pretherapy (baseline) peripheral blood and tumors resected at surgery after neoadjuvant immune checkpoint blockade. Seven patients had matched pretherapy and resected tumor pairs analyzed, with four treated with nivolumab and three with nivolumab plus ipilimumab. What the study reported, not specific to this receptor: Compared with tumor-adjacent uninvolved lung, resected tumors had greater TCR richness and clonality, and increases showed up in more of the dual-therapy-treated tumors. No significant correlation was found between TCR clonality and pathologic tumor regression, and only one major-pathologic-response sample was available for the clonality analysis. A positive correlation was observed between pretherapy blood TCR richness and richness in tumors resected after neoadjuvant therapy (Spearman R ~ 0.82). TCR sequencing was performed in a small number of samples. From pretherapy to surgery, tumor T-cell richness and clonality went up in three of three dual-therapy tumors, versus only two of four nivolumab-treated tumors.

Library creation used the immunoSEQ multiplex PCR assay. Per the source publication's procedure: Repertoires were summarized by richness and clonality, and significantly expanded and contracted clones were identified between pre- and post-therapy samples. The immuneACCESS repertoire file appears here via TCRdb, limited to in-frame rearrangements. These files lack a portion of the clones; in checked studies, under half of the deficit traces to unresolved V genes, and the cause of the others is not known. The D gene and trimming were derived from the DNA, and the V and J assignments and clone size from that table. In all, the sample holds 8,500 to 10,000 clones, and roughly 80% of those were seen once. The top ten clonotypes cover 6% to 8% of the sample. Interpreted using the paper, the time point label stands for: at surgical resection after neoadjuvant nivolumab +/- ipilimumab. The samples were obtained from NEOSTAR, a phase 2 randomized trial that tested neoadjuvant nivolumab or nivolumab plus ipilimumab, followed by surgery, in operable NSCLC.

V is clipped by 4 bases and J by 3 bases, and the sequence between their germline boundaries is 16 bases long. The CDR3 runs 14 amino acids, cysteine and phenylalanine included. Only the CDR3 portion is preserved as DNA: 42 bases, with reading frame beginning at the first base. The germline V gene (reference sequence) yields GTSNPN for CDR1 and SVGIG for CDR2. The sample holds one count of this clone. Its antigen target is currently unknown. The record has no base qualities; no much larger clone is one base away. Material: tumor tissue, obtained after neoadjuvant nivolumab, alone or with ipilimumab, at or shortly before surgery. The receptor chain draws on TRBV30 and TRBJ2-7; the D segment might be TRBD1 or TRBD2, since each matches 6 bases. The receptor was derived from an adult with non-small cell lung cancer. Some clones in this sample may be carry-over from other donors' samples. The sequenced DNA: TGTGCCTGGAACCGGGGGCAGGCGGGCTACGAGCAGTACTTC. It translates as CAWNRGQAGYEQYF.